Here is one TCR beta chain with its context. What it recognizes is unknown. Losses at the gene ends were 6 bases for V and 6 bases for J; bases not matched to a gene: 10. The germline V gene encodes CDR1 SGHNT and CDR2 YENEEA. The CDR3 sequence is 16 residues long. Primers included in the PCR were 60 Vbeta and 13 Jbeta primers. Produced via immunoSEQ multiplex PCR; TCRdb's table is partial and in-frame only. Of more than 95,000 clones listed, 78% are singletons. The data were taken from a study of cytomegalovirus exposure and HLA in healthy donors. Study observations and caveats: Later on, an analysis tied roughly 17,000 TCR beta sequences to HLA alleles at 0.05 false discovery rate. Specificity of three CMV-associated chains for CMV antigens was verified in vitro.

The chain recombines TRBV11-3 with TRBJ2-1, with TRBD1 identical over 11 bases. The receptor's source is a male donor in good health and CMV-seronegative. The sample taken for sequencing was PBMCs. The CDR3, as DNA: TGTGCCAGCAGTCCGCCGGACAGGGGGCGTAGCAATGAGCAGTTCTTC. It yields the protein CASSPPDRGRSNEQFF.